This entry features one TCR beta chain sequence. Its antigen has not been determined. No base qualities exist here, and no much larger clone lies one base off it. These data are taken from a study of blood T cells in healthy people across ages (dated by TCRdb to about 2015). Context from the whole study: In model experiments, roughly one uniquely barcoded TCR beta cDNA molecule per two T cells was captured by template switching. Two additional independent replicas of 1 million unique cDNA reads from the same blood draw were analyzed for two donors (one aged 18 to 29 and one aged 80 or older). To avoid experimental bias, donors of different ages were spread randomly across the sequencing lanes. The donors were split into four age groups: young (average roughly 15 years), middle-aged (about 40), aged (approximately 59) and long-lived (more than 80). Age-related changes in TCR beta repertoire diversity were measured in the study by deep sequencing normalized with unique cDNA molecular identifiers. Overall study outcomes, separate from this receptor: The CMV infection status of donors was not known, potentially confounding age-related changes in expanded clonotypes. As age increased, observed TCR beta diversity per million T cells dropped in a roughly linear way, and a significant reduction was already evident by age around 41. Compared with the aged group, the long-lived group had more naive CD4+ T cells, fewer expanded clones and increased TCR diversity, a pattern suggesting age selection. Total diversity estimates from one million sequenced T cells were considered lower bounds and underestimates. Observed TCR beta diversity correlated strongly with the percentage of naive T cells measured by flow cytometry. Because profiling used bulk unsorted PBMCs, naive and antigen-experienced compartments could not be compared conclusively.

Preparation of the library involved 5' RACE. For sequencing, an Illumina HiSeq 2500 was employed. A second 7 to 11 cycle PCR used a sample-barcoded 5' primer and a J-beta primer mix. A unique molecular identifier was introduced onto each TCR beta cDNA molecule by a template-switch 5' adaptor carrying 12 random nucleotides. Each sample yielded at least 3 million CDR3-containing paired-end reads. The Mint cDNA synthesis kit, primed by a TRBC-specific oligonucleotide, was used to synthesize first-strand cDNA from all RNA. Following uracil-DNA glycosylase treatment, a first 18-cycle PCR with universal primers M1SS and BC2_uni_R was performed on all cDNA. The authors' pipeline ran thus. Normalization of each sample was performed by random selection of 1 million high-quality reads, each carrying a distinct molecular identifier. Instead of being binned into consensus sequences, reads with shared molecular identifiers were discarded. MiTCR, set to a Q25 quality threshold and the strictest error-elimination algorithm, was used for CDR3 identification, clonotype clustering and error correction. Lower-bound total TCR beta diversity was estimated with a nonparametric unseen species model using Euler transformation. TCRdb handled the public reads itself, with Q25 trimming in fastp and clone calling in MiXCR, and kept productive beta chains. When rows share a CDR3 protein, they turn into one entry using the most common DNA and genes. These V and J calls are TCRdb output, not the study's own analysis. In this sample the table shows hundreds of thousands of distinct CDR3 sequences, roughly 50% of which occur a single time. Around 24% of the sample lies in the top ten.

The donors were roughly 38 Caucasian individuals from Russia, aged roughly 6 to 90 years, who were systemically healthy. Each donor gave about 9.7 milliliters of peripheral blood, drawn into EDTA-treated Vacutainer tubes. Ficoll-Paque density-gradient centrifugation was used to isolate PBMCs, with at least 6 million obtained per sample. Total RNA, at least 6 micrograms per sample, was extracted from PBMCs with Trizol reagent. For every donor, an aliquot of PBMCs went through flow cytometry to measure the percentages of naive CD45RAhigh/CD27high T cells. The V end loses 4 bases and the J end loses 0 bases, and a stretch of 10 bases separates them. Including cysteine and phenylalanine, the CDR3 has 15 amino acids. Only the CDR3 portion is preserved as DNA: 45 bases, with reading frame beginning at the first base. From a lookup of the germline V gene (reference sequence), CDR1 and CDR2 are LNHDA and SQIVND.

This clonotype originated in a man aged 35-49 years in good health. The V gene is TRBV19 and the J gene is TRBJ2-4; matching of 5 bases hints at TRBD2 as the D gene. The sequenced sample consisted of blood. Read as DNA, the sequence is TGTGCCAGTAGTACTGGGAGCGGAGCCAAAAACATTCAGTACTTC. Its translation is CASSTGSGAKNIQYF. With the portions outside the CDR3 filled from the reference TRBV19 and TRBJ2-4 genes, the complete variable region becomes DGGITQSPKYLFRKEGQNVTLSCEQNLNHDAMYWYRQDPGQGLRLIYYSQIVNDFQKGDIAEGYSVSREKKESFPLTVTSAQKNPTAFYLCASSTGSGAKNIQYFGAGTRLSVL.